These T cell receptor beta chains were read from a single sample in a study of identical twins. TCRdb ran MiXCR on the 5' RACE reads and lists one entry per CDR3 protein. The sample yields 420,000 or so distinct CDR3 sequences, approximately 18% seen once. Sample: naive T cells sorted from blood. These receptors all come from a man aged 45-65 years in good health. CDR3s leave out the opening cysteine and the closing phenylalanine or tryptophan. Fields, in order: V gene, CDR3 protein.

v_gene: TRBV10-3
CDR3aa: AISEPTRGYEQY

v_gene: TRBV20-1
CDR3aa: SAPRQGGYNEQF

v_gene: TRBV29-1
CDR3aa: SVDDKQY

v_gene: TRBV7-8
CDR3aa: ASSLAHLRVRNTEAF

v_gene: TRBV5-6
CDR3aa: ASRITWGTPLPHSYEQY

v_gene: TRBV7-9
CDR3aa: ASSPDGLGEQF

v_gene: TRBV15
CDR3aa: ATSRGTGPGNTIY

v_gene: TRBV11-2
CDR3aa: ASSLPKYEQY

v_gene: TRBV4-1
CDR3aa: ASSQVAEAF

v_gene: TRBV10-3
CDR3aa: AISSSTSGVLYEQF

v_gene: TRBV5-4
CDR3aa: ASSLGAENTEAF

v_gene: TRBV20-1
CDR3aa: SAAGTSGDQETQY

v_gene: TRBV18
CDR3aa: ASSPSGQQETQY

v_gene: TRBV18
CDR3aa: ASSPPGDRNNEQF

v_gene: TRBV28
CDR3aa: ASTGGGGARYNEQF

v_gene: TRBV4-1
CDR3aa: ASSQERVGLAGVGGNEQF

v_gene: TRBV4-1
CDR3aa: ASSQEETGANTEAF

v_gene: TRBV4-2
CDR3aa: ASSQGLLSAFSGNTIY

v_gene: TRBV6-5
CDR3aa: ASSYTKGDTQY

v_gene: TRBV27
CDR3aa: ASSLLPMGTALAKNIQY

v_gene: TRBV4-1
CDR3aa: ASSPDRGSGNTIY

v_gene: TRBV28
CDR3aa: ASGGVSGQY

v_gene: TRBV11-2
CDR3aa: ASSLGSPRVGRQTQY

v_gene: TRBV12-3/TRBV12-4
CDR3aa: ASSLDRTYEQY

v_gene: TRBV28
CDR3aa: ASSPGTGVHTEAF

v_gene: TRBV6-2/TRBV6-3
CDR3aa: ASSYPHVWHSGNTIY

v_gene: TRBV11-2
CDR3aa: ASSLARQGRMAGELF

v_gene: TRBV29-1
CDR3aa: SVEDGSRDTQY

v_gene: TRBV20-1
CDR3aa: SANGEWNEQF

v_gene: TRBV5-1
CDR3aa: ASSQDITLSTDTQY

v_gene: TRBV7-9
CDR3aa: ASSWGQAATEAF

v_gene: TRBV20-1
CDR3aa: SASGTSGGREQY

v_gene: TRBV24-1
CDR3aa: ATSDGDSPNIQY

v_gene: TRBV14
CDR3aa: ASSQDFSSGTYEQY

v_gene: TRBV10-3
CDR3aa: AIERGTGELF

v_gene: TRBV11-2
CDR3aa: ASSLLLSQGATTGELF

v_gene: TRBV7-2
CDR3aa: ASSLDRVFDTQY

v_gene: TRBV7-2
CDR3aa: ASSRGGLTYEQY

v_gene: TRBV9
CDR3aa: ASSGPRTRYNEQF

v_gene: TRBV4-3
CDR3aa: ASSPSLSGGYYNEQF

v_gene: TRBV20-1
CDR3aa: SAIPTRKNEQF

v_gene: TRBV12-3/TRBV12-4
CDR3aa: ASRRLWPGAPKSTDTQY

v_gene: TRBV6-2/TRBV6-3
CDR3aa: ASNGPYEQY

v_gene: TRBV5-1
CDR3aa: ASRPTGFTEAF

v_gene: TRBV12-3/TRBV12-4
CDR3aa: ASSIAGQGITNTGELF

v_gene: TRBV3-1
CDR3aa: ASSQGVISTDTQY

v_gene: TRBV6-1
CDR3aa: ASSPRRGLNEKLF

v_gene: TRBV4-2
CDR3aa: ASSPGTSGGRETDTQY

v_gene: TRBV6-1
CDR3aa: ASSEGGTTCTDTQY

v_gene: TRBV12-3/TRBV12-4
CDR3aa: ASSLRVKNTGELF

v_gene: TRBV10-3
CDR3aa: AISGAGGPLNEQF

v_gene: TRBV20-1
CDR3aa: SGIKGLAESTDTQY

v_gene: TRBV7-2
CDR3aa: ASSLAMKGETQY

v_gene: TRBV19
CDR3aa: ASSISGETYNEQF

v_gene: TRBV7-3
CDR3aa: ASSSRPSGYNEQF

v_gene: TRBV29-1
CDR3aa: SVDPTYTDTQY

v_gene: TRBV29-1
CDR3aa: SVESPGQGASMYNEQF

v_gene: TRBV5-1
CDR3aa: ASSLGQYHNSPLH

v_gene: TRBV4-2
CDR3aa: ASSPPDVVNEQF

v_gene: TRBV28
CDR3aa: ASFQGKGEAF